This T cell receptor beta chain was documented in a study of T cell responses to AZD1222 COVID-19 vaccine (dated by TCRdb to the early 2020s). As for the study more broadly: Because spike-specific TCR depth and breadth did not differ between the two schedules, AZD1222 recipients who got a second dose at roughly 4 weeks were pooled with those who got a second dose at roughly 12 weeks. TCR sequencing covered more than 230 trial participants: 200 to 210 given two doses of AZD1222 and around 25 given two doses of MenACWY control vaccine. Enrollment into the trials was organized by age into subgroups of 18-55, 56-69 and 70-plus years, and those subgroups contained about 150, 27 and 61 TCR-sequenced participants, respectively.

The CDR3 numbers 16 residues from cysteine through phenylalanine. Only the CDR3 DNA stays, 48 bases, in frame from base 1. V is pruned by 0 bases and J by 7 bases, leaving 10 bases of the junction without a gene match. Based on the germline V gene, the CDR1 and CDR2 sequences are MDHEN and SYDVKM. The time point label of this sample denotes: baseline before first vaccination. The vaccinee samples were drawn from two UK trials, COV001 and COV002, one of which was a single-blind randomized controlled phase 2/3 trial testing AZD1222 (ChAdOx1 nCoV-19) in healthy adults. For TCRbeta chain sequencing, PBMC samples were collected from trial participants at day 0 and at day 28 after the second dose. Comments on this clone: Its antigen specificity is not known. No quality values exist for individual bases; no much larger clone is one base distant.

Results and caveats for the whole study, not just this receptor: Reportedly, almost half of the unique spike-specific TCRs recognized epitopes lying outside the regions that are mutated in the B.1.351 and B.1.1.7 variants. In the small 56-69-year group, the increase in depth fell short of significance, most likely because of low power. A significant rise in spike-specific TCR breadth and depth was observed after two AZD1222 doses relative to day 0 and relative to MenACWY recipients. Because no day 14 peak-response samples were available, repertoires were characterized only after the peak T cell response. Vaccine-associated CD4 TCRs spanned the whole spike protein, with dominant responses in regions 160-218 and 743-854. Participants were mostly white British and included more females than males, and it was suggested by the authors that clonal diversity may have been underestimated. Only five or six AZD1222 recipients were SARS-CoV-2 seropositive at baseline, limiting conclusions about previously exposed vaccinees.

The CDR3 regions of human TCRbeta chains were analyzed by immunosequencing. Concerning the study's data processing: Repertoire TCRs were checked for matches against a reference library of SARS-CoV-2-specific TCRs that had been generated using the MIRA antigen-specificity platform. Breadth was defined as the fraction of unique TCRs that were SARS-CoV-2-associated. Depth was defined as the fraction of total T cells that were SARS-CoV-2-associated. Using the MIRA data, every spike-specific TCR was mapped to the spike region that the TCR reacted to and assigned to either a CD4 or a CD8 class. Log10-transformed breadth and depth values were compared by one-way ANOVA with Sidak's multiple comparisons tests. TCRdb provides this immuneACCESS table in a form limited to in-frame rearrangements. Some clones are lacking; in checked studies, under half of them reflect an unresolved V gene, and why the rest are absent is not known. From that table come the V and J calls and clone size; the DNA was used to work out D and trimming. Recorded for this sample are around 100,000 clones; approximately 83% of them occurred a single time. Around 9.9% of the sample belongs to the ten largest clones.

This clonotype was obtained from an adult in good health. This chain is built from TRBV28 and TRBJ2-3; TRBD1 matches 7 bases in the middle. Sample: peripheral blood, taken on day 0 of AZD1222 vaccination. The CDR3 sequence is CASSLWTGLTANTQYF. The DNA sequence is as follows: TGTGCCAGCAGTTTATGGACAGGGTTGACAGCGAATACGCAGTATTTT.